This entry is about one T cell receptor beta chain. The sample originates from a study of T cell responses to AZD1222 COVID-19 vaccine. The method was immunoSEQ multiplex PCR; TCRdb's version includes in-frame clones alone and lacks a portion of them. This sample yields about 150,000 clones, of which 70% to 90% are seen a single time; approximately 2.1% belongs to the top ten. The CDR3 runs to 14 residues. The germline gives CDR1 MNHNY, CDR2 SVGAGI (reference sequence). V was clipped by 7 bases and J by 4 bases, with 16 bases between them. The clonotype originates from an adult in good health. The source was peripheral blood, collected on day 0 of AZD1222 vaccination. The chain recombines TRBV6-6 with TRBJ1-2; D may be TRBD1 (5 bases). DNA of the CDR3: TGTGCCAGCAACCCCCTGGGCCAGGGCTATGGCTACACCTTC. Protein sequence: CASNPLGQGYGYTF.